The rows below give T cell receptor beta chains drawn from one sample of a study of T-cell reconstitution after alpha-beta-depleted transplantation in children. TCRdb re-derived calls from the PCR reads in MiXCR, one entry per CDR3 protein. The data hold hundreds of thousands of distinct CDR3 sequences, with around 12% observed a single time. Sequenced here: PBMCs from the stem cell graft donor, sampled from the stem cell graft. All receptors come from a human donor who donated a stem cell graft to a child with combined immunodeficiency. Each CDR3 is given with its conserved first and last residue. D genes are given only for firm matches. Rows give clone size only sometimes, using once, few, many, or a class for an expanded clone.

d_call: -; v_call: TRBV29-1; clone_size: few; cdr3_aa: CSSNREQRGNTEAFF
d_call: -; v_call: TRBV5-1; clone_size: -; cdr3_aa: CASSLDAGTTYEQYF
d_call: -; v_call: TRBV4-3; clone_size: -; cdr3_aa: CASSHGIIGTEAFF
d_call: -; v_call: TRBV11-3; clone_size: -; cdr3_aa: CASSLGRASGANVLTF
d_call: -; v_call: TRBV9; clone_size: many; cdr3_aa: CASSPGGTANYEQYF
d_call: TRBD1; v_call: TRBV7-9; clone_size: few; cdr3_aa: CASSPYRGSGQYF
d_call: -; v_call: TRBV2; clone_size: few; cdr3_aa: CASAQGNTEAFF
d_call: -; v_call: TRBV28; clone_size: -; cdr3_aa: CASSLEGPIPSDEQYF
d_call: -; v_call: TRBV20-1; clone_size: many; cdr3_aa: CSARDHVTGGISYEQYF
d_call: -; v_call: TRBV3-1; clone_size: few; cdr3_aa: CASSHGRFYEQYF
d_call: TRBD1; v_call: TRBV12-3/TRBV12-4; clone_size: many; cdr3_aa: CASSPLRGTGYEQYF
d_call: TRBD1; v_call: TRBV7-2; clone_size: few; cdr3_aa: CASSFEGANTEAFF
d_call: -; v_call: TRBV28; clone_size: many; cdr3_aa: CASSLRRGTQYF
d_call: -; v_call: TRBV20-1; clone_size: -; cdr3_aa: CSARQLHTGELFF
d_call: -; v_call: TRBV21-1; clone_size: -; cdr3_aa: CASSKRDCTDTQYF
d_call: -; v_call: TRBV7-9; clone_size: -; cdr3_aa: CASSVTYEQYF
d_call: TRBD2; v_call: TRBV7-7; clone_size: many; cdr3_aa: CASSLQSSGEQFF
d_call: TRBD1; v_call: TRBV3-1; clone_size: few; cdr3_aa: CASSQGDRDSIEQYF
d_call: -; v_call: TRBV7-2; clone_size: many; cdr3_aa: CASRIGQNTDTQYF
d_call: -; v_call: TRBV6-1; clone_size: many; cdr3_aa: CASSEVGRSYEQYF
d_call: TRBD2; v_call: TRBV28; clone_size: many; cdr3_aa: CASSLGGLGADTQYF
d_call: -; v_call: TRBV12-3/TRBV12-4; clone_size: -; cdr3_aa: CASSGTRGVWGSYNEQFF
d_call: -; v_call: TRBV14; clone_size: few; cdr3_aa: CASSQFGRPYEQYF
d_call: -; v_call: TRBV7-8; clone_size: -; cdr3_aa: CASSFTKDSNQPQHF
d_call: TRBD1; v_call: TRBV6-1; clone_size: -; cdr3_aa: CASSEAVTGGAYGYTF
d_call: -; v_call: TRBV10-3; clone_size: many; cdr3_aa: CATRGGRETEAFF
d_call: TRBD2; v_call: TRBV20-1; clone_size: few; cdr3_aa: CSAPSGLADLNEQFF
d_call: -; v_call: TRBV2; clone_size: -; cdr3_aa: CASRSEDGGKYF
d_call: -; v_call: TRBV4-3; clone_size: -; cdr3_aa: CASSQDSSNTEAFF
d_call: -; v_call: TRBV21-1; clone_size: many; cdr3_aa: CASSKVRTGDNNSPLHF
d_call: TRBD1; v_call: TRBV28; clone_size: -; cdr3_aa: CASTEGQPYEQYF
d_call: -; v_call: TRBV9; clone_size: many; cdr3_aa: CASSRGGGNQPQHF
d_call: TRBD2; v_call: TRBV11-2; clone_size: -; cdr3_aa: CASSLIAGGVTDTQYF
d_call: TRBD1; v_call: TRBV29-1; clone_size: -; cdr3_aa: CSVAGQGRGYTF
d_call: -; v_call: TRBV5-6; clone_size: many; cdr3_aa: CASSLSQGAGELFF
d_call: -; v_call: TRBV18; clone_size: -; cdr3_aa: CASSPGVYTQYF
d_call: -; v_call: TRBV7-2; clone_size: -; cdr3_aa: CASSLVGQEHVYEQYF
d_call: TRBD1; v_call: TRBV4-3; clone_size: few; cdr3_aa: CASSQGTGVYSYEQYF
d_call: -; v_call: TRBV6-1; clone_size: many; cdr3_aa: CASTPQMTNNNEQFF
d_call: TRBD1; v_call: TRBV6-1; clone_size: many; cdr3_aa: CASSVRTGGTYNEQFF
d_call: TRBD1; v_call: TRBV6-5; clone_size: medium-sized; cdr3_aa: CASSLRGQPQHF
d_call: -; v_call: TRBV6-4; clone_size: -; cdr3_aa: CASSEGVALTDTQYF
d_call: -; v_call: TRBV20-1; clone_size: many; cdr3_aa: CSASGLAFYNEQFF
d_call: -; v_call: TRBV6-1; clone_size: -; cdr3_aa: CAPPGRASQETQYF
d_call: TRBD2; v_call: TRBV6-2/TRBV6-3; clone_size: -; cdr3_aa: CASSYSTSGSNEQFF
d_call: -; v_call: TRBV6-2/TRBV6-3; clone_size: -; cdr3_aa: CASSWTVSDEQYF
d_call: -; v_call: TRBV4-2; clone_size: few; cdr3_aa: CASSQEPRQGSETQYF
d_call: TRBD1; v_call: TRBV18; clone_size: once; cdr3_aa: CASSSTARGRRTNEKLFF
d_call: -; v_call: TRBV29-1; clone_size: few; cdr3_aa: CSVGRAARTDTQYF
d_call: TRBD2; v_call: TRBV10-3; clone_size: many; cdr3_aa: CAISSGGDTDTQYF
d_call: -; v_call: TRBV7-9; clone_size: -; cdr3_aa: CASSTGGGGTEAFF
d_call: -; v_call: TRBV6-2/TRBV6-3; clone_size: few; cdr3_aa: CASSYYAGSSTDTQYF
d_call: TRBD2; v_call: TRBV20-1; clone_size: -; cdr3_aa: CSAGTSGGTDTQYF
d_call: -; v_call: TRBV12-3/TRBV12-4; clone_size: many; cdr3_aa: CASSFWSAPSGEQFF
d_call: TRBD1; v_call: TRBV12-3/TRBV12-4; clone_size: -; cdr3_aa: CASREDRDTIAYEQYF
d_call: -; v_call: TRBV4-3; clone_size: -; cdr3_aa: CASSQDHTLNTEAFF
d_call: -; v_call: TRBV6-1; clone_size: -; cdr3_aa: CASAPSRTANSPLHF